The present entry profiles one T cell receptor (beta chain) with its context. The antigen is unknown. This record belongs to a study of OX40 agonist ivuxolimab in advanced cancers. Overall study context: The study treated patients with ivuxolimab, an agonistic anti-OX40 (CD134) antibody.

Any history of autoimmune disease or systemic immunosuppression disqualified patients. The table came from immunoSEQ multiplex PCR; TCRdb's copy has only in-frame clones and leaves some out. The data contain roughly 62,000 clones, more than 65% of them singletons. Study-wide results and caveats: The expanded peripheral T cells' antigen specificity was not determined. Certain nonresponding patients likewise had low normalized T-cell clonal expansion.

This TCR derives from an adult with an advanced solid tumor such as melanoma, head and neck, liver or kidney cancer. Sequences were derived from CD4+ or CD8+ T cells sorted from blood, sampled in a trial of the OX40 agonist ivuxolimab.

The chain's CDR3 is CASSRTGSTGELFF. The DNA of the CDR3 is TGTGCCAGCAGCCGAACAGGGTCAACCGGGGAGCTGTTTTTT. The rearrangement joins TRBV5-6 to TRBJ2-2; D may be TRBD1 (6 bases). The germline V and J ends were trimmed by 4 bases and 5 bases, with 12 bases remaining between them. The germline gives CDR1 SGHDT, CDR2 YYEEEE. The CDR3 covers 14 residues.